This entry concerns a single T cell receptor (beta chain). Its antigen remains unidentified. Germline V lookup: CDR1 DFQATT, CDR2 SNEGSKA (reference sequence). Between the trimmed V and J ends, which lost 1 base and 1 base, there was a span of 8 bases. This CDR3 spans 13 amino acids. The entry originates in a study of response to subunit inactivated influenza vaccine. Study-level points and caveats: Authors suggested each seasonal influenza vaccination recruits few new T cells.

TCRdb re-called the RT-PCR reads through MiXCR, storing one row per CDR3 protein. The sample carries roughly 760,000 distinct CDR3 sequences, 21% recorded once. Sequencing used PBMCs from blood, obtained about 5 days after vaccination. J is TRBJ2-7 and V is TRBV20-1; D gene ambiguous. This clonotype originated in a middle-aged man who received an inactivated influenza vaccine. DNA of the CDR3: TGCAGTGCTAGAGGGCCCCCTTCCTACGAGCAGTACTTC. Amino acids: CSARGPPSYEQYF.